What follows are 8 T cell receptor beta chains derived from one specimen sequenced in a study of T cells after yellow fever vaccination. TCRdb analysed the 5' RACE reads with MiXCR anew, one entry per CDR3 protein. This sample has approximately 330,000 distinct CDR3 sequences; roughly 4.3% occur once, and the top ten carry about 22%. Sequences were derived from PBMCs, sampled 5 days after the yellow fever booster vaccination. The receptors shown here come from a man aged 18 to 30 who received the YFV17D yellow fever vaccine.

This clonotype has at least ten counts. The rearrangement uses TRBV4-2 and TRBJ2-3, with D unresolved. Germline assignment: CDR1 LGHNA and CDR2 YNFKEQ. V was trimmed by 0 bases and J by 6 bases, leaving 16 bases between them. The CDR3 loop spans 16 amino acids. The CDR3 coding sequence is TGTGCCAGCAGCCAAGAATGGAACCTGGGTCTGGATACGCAGTATTTT. Translated, it gives CASSQEWNLGLDTQYF.

This clonotype appeared a few times. The chain is built from TRBV7-9 and TRBJ1-1, with D possibly being TRBD1 (6 bases). Trimming stripped 5 bases from V and 11 bases from J, with 33 bases between. Germline assignment: CDR1 SEHNR and CDR2 FQNEAQ (reference sequence). The CDR3 has 18 amino acids. The CDR3 loop reads CASSLRGITQGMPTWAFF. In DNA, the CDR3 is TGTGCCAGCAGCCTTCGCGGAATCACCCAGGGGATGCCTACTTGGGCTTTCTTT.

The V gene is TRBV20-1, the J gene TRBJ1-1, with TRBD1 identical over 7 bases. Germline lookup yields CDR1 DFQATT and CDR2 SNEGSKA (reference sequence). CDR3 length equals 13 residues. V shed 6 bases, J shed 3 bases, and the junction held 7 bases outside the gene matches. CDR3: CSARSDRDTEAFF. CDR3 sequence (DNA): TGCAGTGCCCGCAGTGACAGGGACACTGAAGCTTTCTTT.

This clonotype has only a few counts. V gene TRBV20-1 combines with J gene TRBJ2-5; TRBD2 matches 10 bases. This CDR3 is 14 amino acids long. Germline trimming cut 6 bases from V and 5 bases from J; bases unmatched to any gene: 9. CDR1 is DFQATT and CDR2 is SNEGSKA in the germline V gene (reference sequence). DNA of the CDR3: TGCAGTGCGGAGCGGGGGGGCAAAATTGAGACCCAGTACTTC. Translating it yields CSAERGGKIETQYF.

The V and J genes are TRBV12-3 or TRBV12-4 and TRBJ1-6, with a possible D match to TRBD1 (6 bases). V lost 0 bases, J lost 2 bases, and 17 bases lay in between. The CDR3 is made up of 19 amino acids. The chain's CDR3 is CASSLALMGGLPYNSPLHF. CDR3 in DNA: TGTGCCAGCAGTTTAGCGCTAATGGGGGGGCTCCCCTATAATTCACCCCTCCACTTT.

This clonotype came up a few times. V is TRBV25-1 and J is TRBJ2-2; D gene uncertain. The CDR3 has 10 amino acids. Trimming shortened V by 8 bases and J by 9 bases, and 7 bases separated the two germline ends. Germline V gene lookup returns CDR1 MGHDK and CDR2 SYGVNS. CDR3 residues: CASGNWELFF. The CDR3, as DNA: TGTGCCAGCGGAAACTGGGAGCTGTTTTTT.

This chain connects TRBV5-1 to TRBJ1-3, with a tentative D call TRBD1 (6 bases). CDR3 length: 15 residues. The germline V gene has CDR1 SGHRS and CDR2 YFSETQ. V was trimmed by 2 bases and J by 0 bases, leaving 9 bases between them. This CDR3 is CASSLGTRSGNTIYF. Written as DNA, the CDR3 is TGCGCCAGCAGCTTAGGGACACGCTCTGGAAACACCATATATTTT.

This clonotype was recorded a few times. The chain joins TRBV7-6 to TRBJ2-2; the D gene is possibly TRBD1 (6 bases). CDR1 SGHVS and CDR2 FNYEAQ come from the germline V gene. V shed 6 bases and J shed 5 bases, with 16 bases lying between them. The CDR3 contains 15 residues. CDR3: CASRTAGAGTGELFF. CDR3 sequence (DNA): TGTGCCAGCAGGACCGCAGGGGCAGGAACCGGGGAGCTGTTTTTT. The variable domain in full, completed from reference TRBV7-6 and TRBJ2-2, reads GAGVSQSPRYKVTKRGQDVALRCDPISGHVSLYWYRQALGQGPEFLTYFNYEAQQDKSGLPNDRFSAERPEGSISTLTIQRTEQRDSAMYRCASRTAGAGTGELFFGEGSRLTVL.